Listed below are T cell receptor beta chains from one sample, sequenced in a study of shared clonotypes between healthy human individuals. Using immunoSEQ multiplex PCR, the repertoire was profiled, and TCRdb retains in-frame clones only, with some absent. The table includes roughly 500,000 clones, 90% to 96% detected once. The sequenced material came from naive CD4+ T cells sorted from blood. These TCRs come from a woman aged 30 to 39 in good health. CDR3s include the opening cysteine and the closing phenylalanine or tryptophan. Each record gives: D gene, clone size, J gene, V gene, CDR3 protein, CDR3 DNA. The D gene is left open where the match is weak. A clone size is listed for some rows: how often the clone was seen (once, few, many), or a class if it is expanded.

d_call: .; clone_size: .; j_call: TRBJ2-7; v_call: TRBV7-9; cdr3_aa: CASSLMGAPTYEQYF; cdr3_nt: TGTGCCAGCAGCTTAATGGGTGCACCCACCTACGAGCAGTACTTC
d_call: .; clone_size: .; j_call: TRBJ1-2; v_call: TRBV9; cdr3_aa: CASSDGLVYTF; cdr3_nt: TGTGCCAGCAGCGATGGGCTGGTCTACACCTTC
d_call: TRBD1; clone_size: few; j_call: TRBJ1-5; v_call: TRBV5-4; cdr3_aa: CASSLQGAQPQHF; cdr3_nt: TGTGCCAGCAGCTTGCAGGGGGCCCAGCCCCAGCATTTT
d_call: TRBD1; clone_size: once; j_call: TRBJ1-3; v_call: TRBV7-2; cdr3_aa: CASREMTGKAGNTIYF; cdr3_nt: TGTGCCAGCAGAGAGATGACAGGGAAGGCTGGAAACACCATATATTTT
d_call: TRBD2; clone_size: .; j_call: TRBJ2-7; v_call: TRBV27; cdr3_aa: CASSNPGLAPYEQYF; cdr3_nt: TGTGCCAGCAGTAATCCGGGACTAGCGCCCTACGAGCAGTACTTC
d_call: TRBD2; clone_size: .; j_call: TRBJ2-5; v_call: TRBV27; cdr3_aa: CASSFSSGTWGETQYF; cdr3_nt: TGTGCCAGCAGTTTTAGTAGCGGGACCTGGGGGGAGACCCAGTACTTC
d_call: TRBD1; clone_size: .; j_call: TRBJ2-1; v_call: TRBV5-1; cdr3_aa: CASSISGTGFNEQFF; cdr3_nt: TGCGCCAGCAGCATCTCCGGGACAGGGTTCAATGAGCAGTTCTTC
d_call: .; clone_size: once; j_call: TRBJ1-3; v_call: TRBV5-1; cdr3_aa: CASSLAPDSGNTIYF; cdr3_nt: TGCGCCAGCAGCTTGGCCCCAGACTCTGGAAACACCATATATTTT
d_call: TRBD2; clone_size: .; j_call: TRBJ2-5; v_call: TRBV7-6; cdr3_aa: CASSLGSGRALAVFQETQYF; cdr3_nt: TGTGCCAGCAGCTTAGGGAGCGGGAGGGCTTTAGCAGTGTTCCAAGAGACCCAGTACTTC
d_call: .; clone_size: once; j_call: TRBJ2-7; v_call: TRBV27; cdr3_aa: CASKFQRQYSEQYF; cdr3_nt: TGTGCCAGCAAATTCCAGCGGCAGTACTCCGAGCAGTACTTC
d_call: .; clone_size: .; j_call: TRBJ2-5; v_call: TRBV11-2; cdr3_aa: CASSYRQSPETQYF; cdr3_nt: TGTGCCAGCAGCTACCGCCAGAGTCCGGAGACCCAGTACTTC
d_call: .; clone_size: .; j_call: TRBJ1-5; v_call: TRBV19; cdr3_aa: CASSIKFSNQPQHF; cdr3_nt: TGTGCCAGTAGTATAAAATTCAGCAATCAGCCCCAGCATTTT
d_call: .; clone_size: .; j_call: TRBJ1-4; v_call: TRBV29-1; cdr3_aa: CSVRQGGTNEKLFF; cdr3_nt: TGCAGCGTCCGCCAGGGAGGGACTAATGAAAAACTGTTTTTT
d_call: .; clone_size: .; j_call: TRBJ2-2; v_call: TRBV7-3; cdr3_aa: CASSFGVTGELFF; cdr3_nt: TGTGCCAGCAGCTTTGGGGTCACCGGGGAGCTGTTTTTT
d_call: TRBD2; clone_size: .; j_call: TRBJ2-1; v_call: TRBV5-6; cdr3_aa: CASSPPGGERRLREQFF; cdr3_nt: TGTGCCAGCAGCCCCCCCGGGGGGGAGAGGCGTCTTCGAGAGCAGTTCTTC
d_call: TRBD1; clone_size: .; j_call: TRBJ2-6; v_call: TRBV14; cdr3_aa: CASRKGAGGANVLTF; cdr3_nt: TGTGCCAGCAGAAAGGGGGCTGGTGGGGCCAACGTCCTGACTTTC